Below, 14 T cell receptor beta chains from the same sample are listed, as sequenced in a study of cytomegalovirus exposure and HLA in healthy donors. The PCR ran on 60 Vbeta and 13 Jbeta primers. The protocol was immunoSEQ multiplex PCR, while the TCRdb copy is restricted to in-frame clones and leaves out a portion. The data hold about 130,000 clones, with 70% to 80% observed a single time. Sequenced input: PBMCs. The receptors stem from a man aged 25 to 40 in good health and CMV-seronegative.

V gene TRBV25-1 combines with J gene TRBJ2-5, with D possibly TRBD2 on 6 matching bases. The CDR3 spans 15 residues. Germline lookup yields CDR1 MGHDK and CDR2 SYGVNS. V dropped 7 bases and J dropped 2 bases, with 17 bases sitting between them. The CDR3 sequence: CASKRVTGTQETQYF. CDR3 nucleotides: TGTGCCAGCAAACGAGTAACGGGGACTCAAGAGACCCAGTACTTC.

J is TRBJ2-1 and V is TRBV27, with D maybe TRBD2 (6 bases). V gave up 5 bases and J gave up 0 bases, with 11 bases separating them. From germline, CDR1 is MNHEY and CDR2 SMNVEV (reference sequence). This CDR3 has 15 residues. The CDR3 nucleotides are TGTGCCAGCAGTCCCCTAGCGCCCTCCTACAATGAGCAGTTCTTC. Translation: CASSPLAPSYNEQFF.

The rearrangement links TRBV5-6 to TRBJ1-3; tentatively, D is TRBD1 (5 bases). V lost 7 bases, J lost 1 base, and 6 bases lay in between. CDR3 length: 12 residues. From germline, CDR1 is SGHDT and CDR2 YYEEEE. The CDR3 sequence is CASHRSGNTIYF. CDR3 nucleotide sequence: TGTGCCAGCCACAGGTCTGGAAACACCATATATTTT. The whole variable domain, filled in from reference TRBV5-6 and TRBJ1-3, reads DAGVTQSPTHLIKTRGQQVTLRCSPKSGHDTVSWYQQALGQGPQFIFQYYEEEERQRGNFPDRFSGHQFPNYSSELNVNALLLGDSALYLCASHRSGNTIYFGEGSWLTVV.

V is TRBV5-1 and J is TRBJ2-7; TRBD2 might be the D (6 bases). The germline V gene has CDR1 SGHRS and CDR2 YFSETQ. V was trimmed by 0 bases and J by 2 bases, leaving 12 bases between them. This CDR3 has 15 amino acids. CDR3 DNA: TGCGCCAGCAGCTTGGCGGCGGGAAGGGCCTACGAGCAGTACTTC. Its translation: CASSLAAGRAYEQYF.

The CDR3 is CASSRGQGRYTDTQYF. In DNA form, the CDR3 reads TGCGCCAGCAGCCGGGGACAGGGAAGATACACAGATACGCAGTATTTT. V usage is TRBV5-1 and J usage is TRBJ2-3, with 9 positions matching TRBD1. V was clipped by 4 bases and J by 2 bases; unmatched bases: 8. Per the germline V gene, CDR1 is SGHRS and CDR2 is YFSETQ. This CDR3 has 16 amino acids. Drawing the rest from reference TRBV5-1 and TRBJ2-3, the complete variable domain is KAGVTQTPRYLIKTRGQQVTLSCSPISGHRSVSWYQQTPGQGLQFLFEYFSETQRNKGNFPGRFSGRQFSNSRSEMNVSTLELGDSALYLCASSRGQGRYTDTQYFGPGTRLTVL.

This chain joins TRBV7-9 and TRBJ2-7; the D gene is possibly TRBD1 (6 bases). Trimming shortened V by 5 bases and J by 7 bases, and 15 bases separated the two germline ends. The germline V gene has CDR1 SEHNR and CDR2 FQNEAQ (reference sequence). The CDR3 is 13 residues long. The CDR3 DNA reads TGTGCCAGCAGCGCGGACAGCACCCTTGAGCAGTACTTC. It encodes CASSADSTLEQYF.

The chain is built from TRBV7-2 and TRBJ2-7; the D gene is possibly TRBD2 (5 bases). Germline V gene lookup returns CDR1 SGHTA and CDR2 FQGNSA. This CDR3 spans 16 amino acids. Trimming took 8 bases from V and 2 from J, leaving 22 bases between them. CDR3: CASRAPQSGPTYEQYF. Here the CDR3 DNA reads TGTGCCAGCCGAGCTCCACAAAGCGGACCGACCTACGAGCAGTACTTC.

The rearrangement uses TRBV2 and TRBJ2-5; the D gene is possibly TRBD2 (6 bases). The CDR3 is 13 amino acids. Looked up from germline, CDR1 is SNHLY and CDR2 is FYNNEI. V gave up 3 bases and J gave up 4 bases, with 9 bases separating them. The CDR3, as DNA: TGTGCCAGCAGTGATTTGGGGGGAGAGACCCAGTACTTC. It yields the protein CASSDLGGETQYF.

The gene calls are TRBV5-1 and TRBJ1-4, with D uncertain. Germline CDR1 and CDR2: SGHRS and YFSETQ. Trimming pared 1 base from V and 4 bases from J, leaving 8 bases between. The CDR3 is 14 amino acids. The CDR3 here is CASSLREFNEKLFF. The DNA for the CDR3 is TGCGCCAGCAGCTTGAGAGAGTTTAATGAAAAACTGTTTTTT.

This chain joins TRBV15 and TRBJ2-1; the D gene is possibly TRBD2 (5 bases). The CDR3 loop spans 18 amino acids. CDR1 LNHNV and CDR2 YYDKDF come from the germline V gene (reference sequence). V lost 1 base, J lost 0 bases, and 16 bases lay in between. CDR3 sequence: CATSRVTQSGSSYNEQFF. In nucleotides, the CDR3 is TGTGCCACCAGCAGAGTAACTCAGAGTGGGAGCTCCTACAATGAGCAGTTCTTC.

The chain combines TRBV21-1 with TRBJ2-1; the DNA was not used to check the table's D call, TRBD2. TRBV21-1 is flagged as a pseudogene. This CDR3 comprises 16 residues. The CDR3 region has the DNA TGTGCCAGCCGAAGGGGGGTGGCTAGCGGGCGGAATGAGCAGTTCTTC. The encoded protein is CASRRGVASGRNEQFF.

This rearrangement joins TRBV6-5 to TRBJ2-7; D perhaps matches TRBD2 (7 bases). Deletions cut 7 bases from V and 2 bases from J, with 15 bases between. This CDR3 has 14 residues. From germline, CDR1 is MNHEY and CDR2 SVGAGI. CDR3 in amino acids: CASIREGGAYEQYF. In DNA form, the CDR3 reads TGTGCCAGCATCAGGGAGGGGGGGGCCTACGAGCAGTACTTC.

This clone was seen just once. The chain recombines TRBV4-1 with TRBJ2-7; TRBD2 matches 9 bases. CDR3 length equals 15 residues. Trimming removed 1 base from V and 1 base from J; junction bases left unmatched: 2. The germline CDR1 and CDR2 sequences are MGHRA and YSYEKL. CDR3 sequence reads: CASSQATSGSYEQYF. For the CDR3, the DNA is TGCGCCAGCAGCCAAGCGACTAGCGGTTCCTACGAGCAGTACTTC.

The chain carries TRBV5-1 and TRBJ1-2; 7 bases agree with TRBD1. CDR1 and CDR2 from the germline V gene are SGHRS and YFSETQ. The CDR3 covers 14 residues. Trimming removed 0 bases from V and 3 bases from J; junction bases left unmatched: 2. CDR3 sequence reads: CASSLEGTDYGYTF. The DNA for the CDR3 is TGCGCCAGCAGCTTGGAGGGGACAGACTATGGCTACACCTTC.